What follows are 6 T cell receptor beta chains derived from one specimen sequenced in a study of shared clonotypes between healthy human individuals. Assay used: immunoSEQ multiplex PCR; TCRdb lists only in-frame clones, some missing. Among roughly 700,000 clones listed, around 90% were seen once. Sequencing was performed on memory CD8+ T cells from PBMCs. Subset indicated: CD45RO+ cells pooled with CCR7-negative TemRA cells. The receptors were sampled from a man aged 18 to 30 in good health. Some clones in this sample may be carry-over from other donors' samples.

The CDR3 coding sequence is TGTGCCACCAGCAGAGATCAGGGTTCCACAGATACGCAGTATTTT. Its translation is CATSRDQGSTDTQYF. The chain links TRBV15 to TRBJ2-3; a weak D match, TRBD1 (5 bases). Trimming removed 0 bases from V and 2 bases from J, with 9 bases in between. The CDR3 has 15 amino acids. Germline assignment: CDR1 LNHNV and CDR2 YYDKDF (reference sequence).

In its sample, this clone was seen once. This chain links TRBV10-3 with TRBJ1-2; 9 nucleotides agree with TRBD1. Germline V gene data show CDR1 as ENHRY and CDR2 as SYGVKD. With 6 bases clipped from V and 6 bases from J, the junction kept 8 bases outside the gene matches. The CDR3 loop spans 14 amino acids. CDR3: CAIRGQGRWDGYTF. Here the CDR3 DNA reads TGTGCCATCAGGGGACAGGGCCGTTGGGATGGCTACACCTTC.

This chain links TRBV9 with TRBJ2-1; D unresolved. CDR3 length: 15 residues. V was pared by 0 bases and J by 9 bases, with 16 bases between. CDR1 SGDLS and CDR2 YYNGEE come from the germline V gene. In DNA, the CDR3 is TGTGCCAGCAGCGTAGGTAGGGTAGTCGGATCTGAGCAGTTCTTC. The encoded protein is CASSVGRVVGSEQFF.

This rearrangement joins TRBV7-3 to TRBJ2-5, with unresolved D. This CDR3 region has 13 residues. V lost 1 base to trimming and J lost 5 bases, with 8 bases between them. Germline V gives CDR1 SGHTA, CDR2 FQGTGA. This CDR3 reads CASSLISSETQYF. The CDR3, as DNA: TGTGCCAGCAGCTTAATATCGTCGGAGACCCAGTACTTC.

This chain connects TRBV18 to TRBJ1-5, with D tentatively TRBD1 (5 bases). The CDR3 covers 15 residues. From germline, CDR1 is KGHSH and CDR2 LQKENI. Trimming stripped 0 bases from V and 0 bases from J, with 6 bases between. CDR3 region: CASSPPGPSNQPQHF. CDR3 sequence (DNA): TGTGCCAGCTCACCACCGGGGCCTAGCAATCAGCCCCAGCATTTT. Filled out from reference TRBV18 and TRBJ1-5, the complete variable domain reads NAGVMQNPRHLVRRRGQEARLRCSPMKGHSHVYWYRQLPEEGLKFMVYLQKENIIDESGMPKERFSAEFPKEGPSILRIQQVVRGDSAAYFCASSPPGPSNQPQHFGDGTRLSIL.

This clone was seen once. V gene TRBV9 combines with J gene TRBJ2-7; D gene ambiguous. Trimming pared 0 bases from V and 0 bases from J, leaving 10 bases between. This CDR3 region has 15 residues. Germline loops: CDR1 SGDLS, CDR2 YYNGEE. CDR3 protein: CASSVGNSPSYEQYF. Written as DNA, the CDR3 is TGTGCCAGCAGCGTAGGGAATAGCCCCTCCTACGAGCAGTACTTC.